This TCR beta chain was obtained from a study of cytomegalovirus exposure and HLA in healthy donors. The germline V gene encodes CDR1 WNHNN and CDR2 SYGVQD (reference sequence). The CDR3 runs to 16 residues. Trimming pared 11 bases from V and 8 bases from J, leaving 25 bases between. As concerns this clone: The antigen remains unidentified.

This PCR relied on a set of 60 Vbeta primers and 13 Jbeta primers. Measured with immunoSEQ multiplex PCR; TCRdb has only the in-frame clones, and not every one. The table lists 140,000 or so clones, 80% to 85% of them singletons. Whole-study findings and limits: In a later analysis, HLA-C alleles had the fewest associated TCRs, DRB1 alleles the most.

The origin of this receptor is a woman aged 25 to 39 in good health and CMV-seronegative. Sequenced input: PBMCs. This chain links TRBV10-1 with TRBJ1-6, with D perhaps TRBD1 (5 bases). The CDR3 sequence is CAPKGRGWRMDSPLHF. The DNA of the CDR3 is TGCGCCCCGAAGGGTAGGGGATGGCGAATGGATTCACCCCTCCACTTT.